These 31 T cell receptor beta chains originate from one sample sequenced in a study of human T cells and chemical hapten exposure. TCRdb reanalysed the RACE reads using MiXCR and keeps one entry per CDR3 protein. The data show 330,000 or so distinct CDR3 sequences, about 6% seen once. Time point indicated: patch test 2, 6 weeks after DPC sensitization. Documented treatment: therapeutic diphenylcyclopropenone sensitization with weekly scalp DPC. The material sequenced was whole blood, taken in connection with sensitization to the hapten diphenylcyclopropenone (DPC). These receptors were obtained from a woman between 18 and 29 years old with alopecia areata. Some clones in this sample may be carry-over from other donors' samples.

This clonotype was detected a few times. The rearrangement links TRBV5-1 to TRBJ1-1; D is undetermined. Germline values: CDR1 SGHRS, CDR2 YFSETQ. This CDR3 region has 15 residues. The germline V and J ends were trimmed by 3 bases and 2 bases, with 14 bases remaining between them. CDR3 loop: CASSSENLLNTEAFF. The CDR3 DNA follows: TGCGCCAGCAGCTCAGAGAACCTCCTAAACACTGAAGCTTTCTTT.

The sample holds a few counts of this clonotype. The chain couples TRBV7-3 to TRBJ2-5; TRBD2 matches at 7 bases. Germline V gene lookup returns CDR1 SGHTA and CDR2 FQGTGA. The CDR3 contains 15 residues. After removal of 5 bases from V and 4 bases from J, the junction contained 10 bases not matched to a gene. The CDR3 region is CASSRAPGGGETQYF. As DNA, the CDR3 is TGTGCCAGCAGCCGAGCCCCGGGGGGAGGAGAGACCCAGTACTTC.

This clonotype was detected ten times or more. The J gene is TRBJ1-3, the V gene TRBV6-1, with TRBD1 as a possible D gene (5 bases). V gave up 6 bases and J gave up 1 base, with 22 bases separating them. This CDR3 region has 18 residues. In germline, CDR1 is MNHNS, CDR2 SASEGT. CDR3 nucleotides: TGTGCCAGCAGCGAAAGGGAGGCTGGCAGGGAGTCTGGAAACACCATATATTTT. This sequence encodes CASSEREAGRESGNTIYF.

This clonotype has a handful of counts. In DNA form, the CDR3 reads TGTGCCAGCATCGCCGGGGGGCCGCCGGGTGAGCAGTTCTTC. Its protein is CASIAGGPPGEQFF. This chain uses TRBV6-1 with TRBJ2-1; TRBD2 is a possible D gene (7 bases). V dropped 7 bases and J dropped 9 bases, with 19 bases sitting between them. The CDR3 loop spans 14 amino acids. CDR1 and CDR2 from the germline V gene are MNHNS and SASEGT.

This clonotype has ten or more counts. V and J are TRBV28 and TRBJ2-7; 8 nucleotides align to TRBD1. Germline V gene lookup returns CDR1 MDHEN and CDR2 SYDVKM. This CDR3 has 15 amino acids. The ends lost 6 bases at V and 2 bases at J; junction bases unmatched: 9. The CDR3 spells CASSSARDRTYEQYF. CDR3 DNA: TGTGCCAGCAGCTCAGCCCGGGACAGGACCTACGAGCAGTACTTC. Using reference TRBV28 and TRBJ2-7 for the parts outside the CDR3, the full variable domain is DVKVTQSSRYLVKRTGEKVFLECVQDMDHENMFWYRQDPGLGLRLIYFSYDVKMKEKGDIPEGYSVSREKKERFSLILESASTNQTSMYLCASSSARDRTYEQYFGPGTRLTVT.

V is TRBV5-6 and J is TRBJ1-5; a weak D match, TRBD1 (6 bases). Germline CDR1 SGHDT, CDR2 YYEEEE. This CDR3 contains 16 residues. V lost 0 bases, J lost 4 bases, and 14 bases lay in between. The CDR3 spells CASSLGRGKANQPQHF. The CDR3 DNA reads TGTGCCAGCAGCTTGGGCAGGGGAAAGGCTAATCAGCCCCAGCATTTT.

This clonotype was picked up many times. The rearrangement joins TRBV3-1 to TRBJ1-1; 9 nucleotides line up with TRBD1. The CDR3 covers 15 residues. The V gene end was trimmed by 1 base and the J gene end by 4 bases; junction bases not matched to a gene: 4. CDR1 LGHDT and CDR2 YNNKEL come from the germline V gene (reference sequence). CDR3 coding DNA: TGTGCCAGCAGCCAAGGGACAGGGGTTGGCACTGAAGCTTTCTTT. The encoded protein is CASSQGTGVGTEAFF.

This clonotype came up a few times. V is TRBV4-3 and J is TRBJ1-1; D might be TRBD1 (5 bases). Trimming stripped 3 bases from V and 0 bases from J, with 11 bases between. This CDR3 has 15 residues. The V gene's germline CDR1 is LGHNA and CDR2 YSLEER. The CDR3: CASSQPYRLNTEAFF. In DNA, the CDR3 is TGCGCCAGCAGCCAGCCATACAGGTTGAACACTGAAGCTTTCTTT.

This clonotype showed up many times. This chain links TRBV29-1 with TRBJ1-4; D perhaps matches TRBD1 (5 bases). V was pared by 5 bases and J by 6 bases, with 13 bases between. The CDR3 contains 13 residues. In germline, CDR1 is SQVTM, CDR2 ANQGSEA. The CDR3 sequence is CSVFVTADEKLFF. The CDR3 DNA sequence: TGCAGCGTTTTTGTGACAGCGGATGAAAAACTGTTTTTT.

The CDR3 region is CSARHDSGSNQPQHF. The CDR3 bases are TGCAGTGCTCGCCACGACAGCGGATCCAATCAGCCCCAGCATTTT. This sequence joins TRBV20-1 and TRBJ1-5; TRBD1 might be the D (5 bases). This CDR3 is built from 15 residues. Germline V gene data show CDR1 as DFQATT and CDR2 as SNEGSKA (reference sequence). The germline V and J ends were trimmed by 5 bases and 3 bases, with 17 bases remaining between them.

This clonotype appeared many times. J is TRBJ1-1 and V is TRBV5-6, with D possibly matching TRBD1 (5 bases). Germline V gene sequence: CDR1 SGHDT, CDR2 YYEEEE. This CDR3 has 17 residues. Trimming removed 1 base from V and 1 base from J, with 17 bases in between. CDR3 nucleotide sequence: TGTGCCAGCAGCTTGATAGGACACCAAAGTCGGAACACTGAAGCTTTCTTT. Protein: CASSLIGHQSRNTEAFF.

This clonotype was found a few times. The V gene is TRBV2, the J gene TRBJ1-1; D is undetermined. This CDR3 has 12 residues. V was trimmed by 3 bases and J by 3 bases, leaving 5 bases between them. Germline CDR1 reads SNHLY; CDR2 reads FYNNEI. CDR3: CASSDQDTEAFF. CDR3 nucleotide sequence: TGTGCCAGCAGTGATCAAGACACTGAAGCTTTCTTT. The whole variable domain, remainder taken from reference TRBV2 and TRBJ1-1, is EPEVTQTPSHQVTQMGQEVILRCVPISNHLYFYWYRQILGQKVEFLVSFYNNEISEKSEIFDDQFSVERPDGSNFTLKIRSTKLEDSAMYFCASSDQDTEAFFGQGTRLTVV.

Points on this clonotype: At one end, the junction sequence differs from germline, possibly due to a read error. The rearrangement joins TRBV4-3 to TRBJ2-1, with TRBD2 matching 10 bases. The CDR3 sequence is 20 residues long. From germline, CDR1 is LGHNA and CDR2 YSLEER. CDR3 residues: CDSSQDPPKGLANSYNEQFF. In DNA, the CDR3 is TGCGACAGCAGCCAAGATCCGCCGAAGGGACTAGCGAACTCCTACAATGAGCAGTTCTTC.

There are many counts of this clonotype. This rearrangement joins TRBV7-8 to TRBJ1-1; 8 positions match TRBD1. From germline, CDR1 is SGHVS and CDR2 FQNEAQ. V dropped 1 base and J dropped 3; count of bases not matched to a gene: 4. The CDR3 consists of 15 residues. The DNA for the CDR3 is TGTGCCAGCAGCTTAGGGGACAGGTCAGACACTGAAGCTTTCTTT. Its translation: CASSLGDRSDTEAFF.

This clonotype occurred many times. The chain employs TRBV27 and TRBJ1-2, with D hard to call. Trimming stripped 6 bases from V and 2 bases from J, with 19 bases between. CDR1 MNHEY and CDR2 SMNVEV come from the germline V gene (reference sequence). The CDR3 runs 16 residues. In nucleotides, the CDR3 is TGTGCCAGCAGCCCCGCCCTGGGCGCGGAAAACTATGGCTACACCTTC. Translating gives CASSPALGAENYGYTF.

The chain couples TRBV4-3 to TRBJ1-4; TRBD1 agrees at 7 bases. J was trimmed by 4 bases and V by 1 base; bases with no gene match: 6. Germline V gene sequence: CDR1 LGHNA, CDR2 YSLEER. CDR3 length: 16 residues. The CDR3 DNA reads TGCGCCAGCAGCCAAGGCGTAGACAGGGTTAATGAAAAACTGTTTTTT. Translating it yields CASSQGVDRVNEKLFF.

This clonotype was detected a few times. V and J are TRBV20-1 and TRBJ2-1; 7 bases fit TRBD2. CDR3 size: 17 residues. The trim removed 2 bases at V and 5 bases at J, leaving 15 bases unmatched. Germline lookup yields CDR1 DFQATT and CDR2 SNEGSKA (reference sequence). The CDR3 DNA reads TGCAGTGCTAGATCCCGGCCTCGGCTAGCGGACAACAATGAGCAGTTCTTC. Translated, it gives CSARSRPRLADNNEQFF.

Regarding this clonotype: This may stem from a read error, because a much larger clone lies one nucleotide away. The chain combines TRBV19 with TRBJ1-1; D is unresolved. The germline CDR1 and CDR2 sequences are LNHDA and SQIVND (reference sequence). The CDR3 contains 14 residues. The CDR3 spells CASSRGGENTEDFF. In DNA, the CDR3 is TGTGCCAGTAGTCGTGGTGGGGAAAACACTGAAGATTTCTTT. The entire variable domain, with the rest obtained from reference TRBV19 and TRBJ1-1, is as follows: DGGITQSPKYLFRKEGQNVTLSCEQNLNHDAMYWYRQDPGQGLRLIYYSQIVNDFQKGDIAEGYSVSREKKESFPLTVTSAQKNPTAFYLCASSRGGENTEDFFGQGTRLTVV.

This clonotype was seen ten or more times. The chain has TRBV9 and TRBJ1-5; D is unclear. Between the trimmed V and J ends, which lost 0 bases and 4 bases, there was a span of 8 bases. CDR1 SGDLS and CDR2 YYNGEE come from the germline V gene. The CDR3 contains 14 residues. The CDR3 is CASSVDQENQPQHF. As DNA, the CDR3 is TGTGCCAGCAGCGTAGACCAGGAGAATCAGCCCCAGCATTTT.

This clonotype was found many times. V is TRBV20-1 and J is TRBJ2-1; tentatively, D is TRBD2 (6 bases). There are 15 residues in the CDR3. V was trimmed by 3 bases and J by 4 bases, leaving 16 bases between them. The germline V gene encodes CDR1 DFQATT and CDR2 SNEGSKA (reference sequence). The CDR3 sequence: CSASVGSGPYNEQFF. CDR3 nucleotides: TGCAGTGCTAGCGTAGGCAGCGGGCCTTACAATGAGCAGTTCTTC.

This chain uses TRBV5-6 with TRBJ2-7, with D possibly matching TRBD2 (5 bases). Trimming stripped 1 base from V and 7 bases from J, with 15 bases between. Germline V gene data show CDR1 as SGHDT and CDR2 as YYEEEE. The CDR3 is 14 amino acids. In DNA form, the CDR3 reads TGTGCCAGCAGCTTGTGGTCTAGCCTGGGGGAGCAGTACTTC. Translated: CASSLWSSLGEQYF.

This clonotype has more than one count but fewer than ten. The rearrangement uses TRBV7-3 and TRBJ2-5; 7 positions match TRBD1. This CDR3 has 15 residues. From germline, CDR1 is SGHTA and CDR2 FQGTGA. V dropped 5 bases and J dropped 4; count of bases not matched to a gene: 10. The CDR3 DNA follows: TGTGCCAGCAGCCTCAAGACAGGGTTTGGAGAGACCCAGTACTTC. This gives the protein CASSLKTGFGETQYF.

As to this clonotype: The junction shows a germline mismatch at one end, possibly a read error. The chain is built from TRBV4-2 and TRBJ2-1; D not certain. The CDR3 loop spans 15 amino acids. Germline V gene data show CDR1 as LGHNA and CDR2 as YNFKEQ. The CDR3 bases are TGTGCCAGCAGCCAAGATCCCCCCTCCAACAATGAGCAGTTCTTC. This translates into CASSQDPPSNNEQFF.

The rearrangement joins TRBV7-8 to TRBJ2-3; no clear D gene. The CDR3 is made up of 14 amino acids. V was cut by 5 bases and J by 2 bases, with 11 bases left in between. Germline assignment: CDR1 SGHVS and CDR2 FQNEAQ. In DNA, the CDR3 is TGTGCCAGCAGCCCCTATGGGGTCACAGATACGCAGTATTTT. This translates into CASSPYGVTDTQYF.

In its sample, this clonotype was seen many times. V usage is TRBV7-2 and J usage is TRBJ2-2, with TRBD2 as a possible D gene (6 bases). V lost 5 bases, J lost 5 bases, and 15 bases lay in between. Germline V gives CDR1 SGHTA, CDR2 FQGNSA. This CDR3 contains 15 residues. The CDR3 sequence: CASSPRAGGTGELFF. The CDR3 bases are TGTGCCAGCAGCCCACGAGCGGGTGGTACCGGGGAGCTGTTTTTT.

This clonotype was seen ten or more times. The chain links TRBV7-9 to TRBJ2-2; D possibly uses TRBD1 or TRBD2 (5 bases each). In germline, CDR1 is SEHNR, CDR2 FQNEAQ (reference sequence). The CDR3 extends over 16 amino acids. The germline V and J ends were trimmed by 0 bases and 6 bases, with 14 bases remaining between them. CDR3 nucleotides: TGTGCCAGCAGCTTAGCGCCAGGGACGGCGGCCGGGGAGCTGTTTTTT. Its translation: CASSLAPGTAAGELFF.

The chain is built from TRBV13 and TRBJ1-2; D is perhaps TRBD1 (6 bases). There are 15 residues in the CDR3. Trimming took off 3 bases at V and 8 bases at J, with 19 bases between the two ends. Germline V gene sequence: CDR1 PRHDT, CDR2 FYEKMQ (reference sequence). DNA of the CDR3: TGTGCCAGCAGCTTCCCCCTCGGGGGGCGTCGCGGCTACACCTTC. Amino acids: CASSFPLGGRRGYTF.

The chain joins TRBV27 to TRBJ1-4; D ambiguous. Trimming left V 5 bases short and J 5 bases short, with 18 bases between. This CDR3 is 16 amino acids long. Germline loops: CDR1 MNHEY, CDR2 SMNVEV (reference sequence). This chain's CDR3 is CASSTRTAAQNEKLFF. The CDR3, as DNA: TGTGCCAGCAGTACCCGGACGGCGGCTCAAAATGAAAAACTGTTTTTT.

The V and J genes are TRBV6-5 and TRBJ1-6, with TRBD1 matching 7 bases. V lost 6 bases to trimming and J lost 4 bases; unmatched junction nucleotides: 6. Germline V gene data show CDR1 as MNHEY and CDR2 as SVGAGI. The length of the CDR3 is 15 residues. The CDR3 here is CASSLQGPYNSPLHF. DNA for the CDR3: TGTGCCAGCAGCTTACAGGGGCCTTATAATTCACCCCTCCACTTT.

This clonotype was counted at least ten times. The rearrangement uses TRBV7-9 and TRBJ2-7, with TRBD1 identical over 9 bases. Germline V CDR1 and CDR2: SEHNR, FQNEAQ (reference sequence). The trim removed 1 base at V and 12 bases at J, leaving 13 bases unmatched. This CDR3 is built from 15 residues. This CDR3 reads CASSLGTGGAWPPYF. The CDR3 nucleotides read TGTGCCAGCAGCTTAGGCACAGGGGGCGCCTGGCCTCCGTACTTC.

The CDR3 reads CASSFPPGRVSSYNEQFF. In DNA form, the CDR3 reads TGTGCCAGCAGCTTCCCCCCAGGGAGGGTTAGCTCCTACAATGAGCAGTTCTTC. The chain couples TRBV5-6 to TRBJ2-1, with 7 bases matching TRBD2. V shed 2 bases, J shed 0 bases, and the junction held 11 bases outside the gene matches. Germline CDR1 is SGHDT and CDR2 is YYEEEE. The CDR3 is 18 residues long.